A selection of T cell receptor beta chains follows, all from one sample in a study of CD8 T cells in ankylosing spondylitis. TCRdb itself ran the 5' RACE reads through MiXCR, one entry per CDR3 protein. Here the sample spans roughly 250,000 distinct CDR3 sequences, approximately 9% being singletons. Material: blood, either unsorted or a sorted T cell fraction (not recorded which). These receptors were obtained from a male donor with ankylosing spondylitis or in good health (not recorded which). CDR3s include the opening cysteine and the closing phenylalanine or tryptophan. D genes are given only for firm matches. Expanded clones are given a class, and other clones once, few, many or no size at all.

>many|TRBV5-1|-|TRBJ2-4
TGCGCCAGCAGCGGAAACGCGGGACAGTTTAAAAACATTCAGTACTTC
CASSGNAGQFKNIQYF
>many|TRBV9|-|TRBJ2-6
TGTGCCAGCAGCGTAGATGCAGGCAACTCTGGGGCCAACGTCCTGACTTTC
CASSVDAGNSGANVLTF
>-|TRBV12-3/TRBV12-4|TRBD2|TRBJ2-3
TGTGCCAGCAGTTATAGCGGGGGGCCCTACACAGATACGCAGTATTTT
CASSYSGGPYTDTQYF
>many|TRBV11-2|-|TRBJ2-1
TGTGCCAGCAGCTTAGAGTCGTCGGGGTACAATGAGCAGTTCTTC
CASSLESSGYNEQFF
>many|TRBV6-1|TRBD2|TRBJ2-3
TGTGCCAGCAAGGCGACTAGCGGGAGTACGCAGTATTTT
CASKATSGSTQYF
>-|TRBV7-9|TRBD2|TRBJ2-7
TGTGCCAGCAGCCGTCTCACTAGCGGGGTCACCTCCTACGAGCAGTACTTC
CASSRLTSGVTSYEQYF
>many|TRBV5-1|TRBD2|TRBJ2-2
TGCGCCTCTTCCGGGACTAGCGCCGGGGAGCTGTTTTTT
CASSGTSAGELFF
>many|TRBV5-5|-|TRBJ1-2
TGTGCCAGCAGCTTGGAGCAGGGTCTAGGGGGCTACACCTTC
CASSLEQGLGGYTF
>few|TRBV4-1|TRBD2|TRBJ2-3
TGCGCCAGCAGCTGGACTAGCGGGGACCAAACGCAGTATTTT
CASSWTSGDQTQYF
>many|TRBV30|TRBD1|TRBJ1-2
TGTGCCTGGAGTGTAGCAGGGGGAGGCTATGGCTACACCTTC
CAWSVAGGGYGYTF
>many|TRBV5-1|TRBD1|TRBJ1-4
TGCGCCAGCAGCAGTGGACCGGGACAGTTAAATGAAAAACTGTTTTTT
CASSSGPGQLNEKLFF
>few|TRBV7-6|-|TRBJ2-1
TGTGCCAGCAGCTTAGAGTTAGGGGGGGCCTACAATGAGCAGTTCTTC
CASSLELGGAYNEQFF
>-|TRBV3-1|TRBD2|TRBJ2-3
TGTGCCTGCAGCCAGGGGGGCACTAGCGGGGGACCCACAGATACGCAGTATTTT
CACSQGGTSGGPTDTQYF
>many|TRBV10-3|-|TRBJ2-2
TGTGCCGCTAGGCGCGGCCCGAGTGGCACCGGGGAGCTGTTTTTT
CAARRGPSGTGELFF
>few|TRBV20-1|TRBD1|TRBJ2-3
TGCAGTGCCCGGACCGGGACAGGGGACACAGATACGCAGTATTTT
CSARTGTGDTDTQYF
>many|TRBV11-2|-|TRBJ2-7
TGTGCCAGCAGCTTGGACCGATACTCCTACGAGCAGTACTTC
CASSLDRYSYEQYF
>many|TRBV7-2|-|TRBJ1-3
TGTGCCAGCAGCTTGGGGGGTACTGGAAACACCATATATTTT
CASSLGGTGNTIYF
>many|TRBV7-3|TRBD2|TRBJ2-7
TGTGCCAGCAGCTTAACGGGACTAGCGACTTACGAGCAGTACTTC
CASSLTGLATYEQYF
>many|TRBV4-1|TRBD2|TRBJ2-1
TGCGCCAGCAGCCCGTGGGAAAGGACTAGCGGATACAATGAGCAGTTCTTC
CASSPWERTSGYNEQFF
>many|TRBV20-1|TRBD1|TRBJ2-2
TGCAGTGCTAGAGATCCCAAAGGGGGCCACACCGGGGAGCTGTTTTTT
CSARDPKGGHTGELFF
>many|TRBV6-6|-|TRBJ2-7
TGTGCCAGCGGGCTCTCGGGGGAAGCAACTGAGTACTTC
CASGLSGEATEYF
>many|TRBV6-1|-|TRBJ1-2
TGTGCCAGCAGTGACGGTGTGTTCACCTCCGATGGCTACACCTTC
CASSDGVFTSDGYTF
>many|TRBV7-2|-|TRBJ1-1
TGCGCCAGCAGCTCGCAGGGGAACACTGAAGCTTTCTTT
CASSSQGNTEAFF
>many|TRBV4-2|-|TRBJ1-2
TGTGCCAGCAGCCAAGATCCCAGGACGCCGTACTCTAACTATGGCTACACCTTC
CASSQDPRTPYSNYGYTF
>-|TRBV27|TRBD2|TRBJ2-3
TGTGCCAGCCACAGCGGGGGGGCCCCAGATACGCAGTATTTT
CASHSGGAPDTQYF
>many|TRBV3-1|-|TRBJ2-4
TGTGCCAGCAGCCAAGATTTGGCGGGGGCGGGGAACATTCAGTACTTC
CASSQDLAGAGNIQYF
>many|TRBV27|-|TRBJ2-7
TGTGCCAGCAGTTTTGGGGACGGATCCTACGAGCAGTACTTC
CASSFGDGSYEQYF
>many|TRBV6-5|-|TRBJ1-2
TGTGCCAGCAGTTACTCAGCTAACTATGGCTACACCTTC
CASSYSANYGYTF
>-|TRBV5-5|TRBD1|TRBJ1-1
TGTGCCAGCAGTTACGACAGGGACACTGAAGCTTTCTTT
CASSYDRDTEAFF
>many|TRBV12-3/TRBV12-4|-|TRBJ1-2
TGTGCCAGCAGCGACAGGTTCTCTAACTATGGCTACACCTTC
CASSDRFSNYGYTF
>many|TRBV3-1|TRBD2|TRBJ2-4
TGTGCCAGCAGCCACCCGGGACTAGCGGGAGTTGGGGACATTCAGTACTTC
CASSHPGLAGVGDIQYF
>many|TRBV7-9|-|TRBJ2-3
TGTGCCAGCAGCTTAGCGCGGAAGGGGGGAGATACGCAGTATTTT
CASSLARKGGDTQYF
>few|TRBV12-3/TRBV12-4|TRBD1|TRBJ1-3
TGTGCCAGCAATGATAATACCGGGACAGGGGGTCCCTCTGGAAACACCATATATTTT
CASNDNTGTGGPSGNTIYF
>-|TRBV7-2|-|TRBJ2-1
TGTGCCAGCAGCTTAGAAGGGGAGGCCCGTGGCAATGAGCAGTTCTTC
CASSLEGEARGNEQFF
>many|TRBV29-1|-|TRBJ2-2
TGCAGCTTCTTGGGCGGGTCGAACACCGGGGAGCTGTTTTTT
CSFLGGSNTGELFF
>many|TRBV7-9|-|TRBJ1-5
TGTGCCAGCAGCTTAGAGTGGGGAAGAAGCAATCAGCCCCAGCATTTT
CASSLEWGRSNQPQHF
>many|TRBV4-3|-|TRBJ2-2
TGCGCCAGCAGCCAACAACCCGAGGGGACCGGGGAGCTGTTTTTT
CASSQQPEGTGELFF
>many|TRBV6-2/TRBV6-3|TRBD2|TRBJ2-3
TGTGCCAGCAGTTACTCGGCGAGGGCTAGCGGGTTCACAGATACGCAGTATTTT
CASSYSARASGFTDTQYF
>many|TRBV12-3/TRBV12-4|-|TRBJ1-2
TGTGCCAGTGATAGTCCCACCCTAGGGAACTATGGCTACACCTTC
CASDSPTLGNYGYTF
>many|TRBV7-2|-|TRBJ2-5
TGTGCCAGCAGCCCAGTAAATCAAGAGACCCAGTACTTC
CASSPVNQETQYF
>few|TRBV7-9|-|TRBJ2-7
TGTGCCAGCAGCTTAGCTACAGGGTCGGGTGAGCAGTACTTC
CASSLATGSGEQYF
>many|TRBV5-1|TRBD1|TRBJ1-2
TGCGCCAGCAGCCCGGGGACAGGACCTGGCTACACCTTC
CASSPGTGPGYTF
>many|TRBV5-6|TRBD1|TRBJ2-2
TGTGCCAGCAGCCTTGGGACAGGGAACACCGGGGAGCTGTTTTTT
CASSLGTGNTGELFF
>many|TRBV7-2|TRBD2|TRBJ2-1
TGTGCCAGCAGCTTAGTGGCTAGCGGGAGGGCTTACAATGAGCAGTTCTTC
CASSLVASGRAYNEQFF
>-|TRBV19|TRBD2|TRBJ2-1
TGTGCCAGTAGTCCTATCGGGGCGGGAGGGTACAATGAGCAGTTCTTC
CASSPIGAGGYNEQFF
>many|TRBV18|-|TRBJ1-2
TGTGCCAGCTCACCACCCAATTATGGCTACACCTTC
CASSPPNYGYTF
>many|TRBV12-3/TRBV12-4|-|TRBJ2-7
TGTGCCAGCAGTCCCACCGGGGCCCACGAGCAGTACTTC
CASSPTGAHEQYF
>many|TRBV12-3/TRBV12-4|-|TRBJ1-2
TGTGCCAGCTCTAAAGCGGCGACCACTTACGGCTACACCTTC
CASSKAATTYGYTF
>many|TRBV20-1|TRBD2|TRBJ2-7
TGCAGTGCTCGACTAGCGGGAATCTACGAGCAGTACTTC
CSARLAGIYEQYF
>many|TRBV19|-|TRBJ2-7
TGTGCCAGTACGCTAAGGCGCCACCCCTACGAGCAGTACTTC
CASTLRRHPYEQYF
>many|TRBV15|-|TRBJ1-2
TGTGCCACCAGCAGAAGACCGAACTATGGCTACACCTTC
CATSRRPNYGYTF
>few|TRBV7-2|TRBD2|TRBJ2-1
TGTGCCAGCGGTAGGGTAGCGGGATCCTACAATGAGCAGTTCTTC
CASGRVAGSYNEQFF
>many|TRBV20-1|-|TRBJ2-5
TGCAGTGCTAGATCTGACCAGACCCAGTACTTC
CSARSDQTQYF
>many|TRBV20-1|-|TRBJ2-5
TGCAGTGCTAACGCGGCGGGGACCCAGTACTTC
CSANAAGTQYF
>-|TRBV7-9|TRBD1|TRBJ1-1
TGTGCCAGCAGCTTAGGGGGACAGCCCTACACTGAAGCTTTCTTT
CASSLGGQPYTEAFF